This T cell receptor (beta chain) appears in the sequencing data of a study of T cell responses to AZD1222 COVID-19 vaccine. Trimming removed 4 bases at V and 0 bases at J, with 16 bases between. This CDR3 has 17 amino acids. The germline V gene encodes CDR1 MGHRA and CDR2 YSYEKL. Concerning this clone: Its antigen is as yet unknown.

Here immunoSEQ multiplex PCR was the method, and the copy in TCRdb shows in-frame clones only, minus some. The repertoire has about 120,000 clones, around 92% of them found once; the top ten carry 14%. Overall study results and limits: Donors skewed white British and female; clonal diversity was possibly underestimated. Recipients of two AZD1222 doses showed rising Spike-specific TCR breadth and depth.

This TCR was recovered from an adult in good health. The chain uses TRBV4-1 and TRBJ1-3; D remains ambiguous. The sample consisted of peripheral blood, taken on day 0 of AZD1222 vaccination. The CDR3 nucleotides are TGCGCCAGCAGCCGCACAACTCAGGAATACTCTGGAAACACCATATATTTT. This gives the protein CASSRTTQEYSGNTIYF.